This entry lists 26 T cell receptor beta chains sequenced from one sample in a study of CD8+ T cells in alopecia areata. Treatment of the sample: oral pan-JAK inhibitor, 5-10 mg twice daily. Isolated RNA was reverse transcribed into cDNA used as the sequencing template. Sequencing used immunoSEQ multiplex PCR; TCRdb keeps in-frame clones, though not all of them. The table includes more than 150,000 clones, 55% to 70% detected once. Sequencing was performed on CD4+ T cells sorted from blood, taken at week 4, from a patient treated with tofacitinib. Source of these receptors: a human donor with alopecia areata.

Comment on this clone: Other DNA sequences in this sample translate to the same CDR3. This chain uses TRBV30 with TRBJ1-2; D is unclear. The V gene's germline CDR1 is GTSNPN and CDR2 SVGIG (reference sequence). The CDR3 loop spans 11 amino acids. Between the trimmed V and J ends, which lost 0 bases and 2 bases, there was a span of 1 base. The CDR3 spells CAWSVNYGYTF. DNA of the CDR3: TGTGCCTGGAGTGTCAACTATGGCTACACCTTC.

The chain employs TRBV2 and TRBJ1-2; the D gene is possibly TRBD1 (5 bases). V dropped 2 bases and J dropped 4 bases, with 8 bases sitting between them. Germline V lookup: CDR1 SNHLY, CDR2 FYNNEI. The CDR3 has 13 amino acids. The CDR3 region is CASSEQGSYGYTF. The CDR3 region has the DNA TGTGCCAGCAGTGAACAGGGCAGCTATGGCTACACCTTC. Supplemented by reference TRBV2 and TRBJ1-2, the full variable domain reads EPEVTQTPSHQVTQMGQEVILRCVPISNHLYFYWYRQILGQKVEFLVSFYNNEISEKSEIFDDQFSVERPDGSNFTLKIRSTKLEDSAMYFCASSEQGSYGYTFGSGTRLTVV.

This clone was counted between two and nine times. V usage is TRBV29-1 and J usage is TRBJ2-3; possibly TRBD1 for D (5 bases). Trimming shortened V by 4 bases and J by 0 bases, and 11 bases separated the two germline ends. The CDR3 is made up of 14 amino acids. Looked up from germline, CDR1 is SQVTM and CDR2 is ANQGSEA. For the CDR3, the DNA is TGCAGCGTTGTAGTGACAGCTAGCACAGATACGCAGTATTTT. Amino acids: CSVVVTASTDTQYF.

As to this clone: Relative to the germline gene, one junction end is altered; a read error may explain this. This sequence joins TRBV7-7 and TRBJ2-5; D possibly corresponds to TRBD2 (5 bases). The CDR3 contains 13 residues. The germline gives CDR1 SSHAT, CDR2 FNYEAQ (reference sequence). CDR3 in amino acids: CASSFGSRETQYF. The CDR3 nucleotides read TGTGCTAGCAGCTTTGGGAGTAGGGAGACCCAGTACTTC.

This clone has just one count. This rearrangement joins TRBV5-1 to TRBJ2-7; 7 positions agree with TRBD2. Germline V gene lookup returns CDR1 SGHRS and CDR2 YFSETQ. Losses at the gene ends were 2 bases for V and 7 bases for J; bases not matched to a gene: 15. The CDR3 totals 16 residues. The CDR3 spells CASSFSRDYRFGEQYF. The CDR3 nucleotides are TGCGCCAGCAGCTTCAGCCGGGACTATCGCTTCGGGGAGCAGTACTTC.

V is TRBV11-2 and J is TRBJ2-5; 11 bases line up with TRBD2. The junction had 16 bases not matched to a gene; V was cut back by 0 bases and J by 4 bases. This CDR3 has 20 residues. The V gene's germline CDR1 is SGHAT and CDR2 FQNNGV. In DNA, the CDR3 is TGTGCCAGCAGCTTAGAGCGGCCCCCCGCCTTCGGACTAGCGGGAGAGACCCAGTACTTC. Translating gives CASSLERPPAFGLAGETQYF.

The chain couples TRBV5-1 to TRBJ2-5; TRBD1 agrees at 9 bases. Germline V CDR1 and CDR2: SGHRS, YFSETQ. V was clipped by 3 bases and J by 4 bases; unmatched bases: 10. The CDR3 spans 16 residues. Written as DNA, the CDR3 is TGCGCCAGCAGCTGGGGACAGGGTTCTTCATCAGAGACCCAGTACTTC. This sequence encodes CASSWGQGSSSETQYF.

V is TRBV7-2 and J is TRBJ2-7, with TRBD1 identical over 7 bases. The junction had 5 bases not matched to a gene; V was cut back by 0 bases and J by 3 bases. Germline-derived CDR1 and CDR2 are SGHTA and FQGNSA. This CDR3 has 15 amino acids. Here the CDR3 reads CASSLAWDRSYEQYF. In DNA, the CDR3 is TGTGCCAGCAGCTTAGCGTGGGACAGAAGCTACGAGCAGTACTTC.

The chain couples TRBV29-1 to TRBJ2-5; the D is unclear. CDR3 length: 12 amino acids. Germline V gene data show CDR1 as SQVTM and CDR2 as ANQGSEA. Trimming shortened V by 3 bases and J by 5 bases, and 10 bases separated the two germline ends. The CDR3: CSVDGELETQYF. CDR3 nucleotide sequence: TGCAGCGTTGACGGTGAATTGGAGACCCAGTACTTC.

The J gene is TRBJ1-1, the V gene TRBV19; TRBD1 might be the D (5 bases). Germline assignment: CDR1 LNHDA and CDR2 SQIVND (reference sequence). The CDR3 is 13 residues long. V lost 1 base and J lost 5, with 8 bases in between. CDR3 DNA: TGTGCCAGTAGTATAGGGCGGGGGACTGAAGCTTTCTTT. As protein: CASSIGRGTEAFF.

V gene TRBV7-6 combines with J gene TRBJ1-6, with a possible D match to TRBD1 (6 bases). The CDR3 loop spans 16 amino acids. V was cut by 5 bases and J by 6 bases, with 17 bases left in between. CDR1 is SGHVS, CDR2 FNYEAQ, per germline. CDR3 residues: CASSRTAPGSNSPLHF. The CDR3 nucleotides are TGTGCCAGCAGCCGGACAGCCCCGGGAAGTAATTCACCCCTCCACTTT. Complete variable domain (other parts from reference TRBV7-6 and TRBJ1-6): GAGVSQSPRYKVTKRGQDVALRCDPISGHVSLYWYRQALGQGPEFLTYFNYEAQQDKSGLPNDRFSAERPEGSISTLTIQRTEQRDSAMYRCASSRTAPGSNSPLHFGNGTRLTVT.

The chain joins TRBV14 to TRBJ2-5, with 11 positions matching TRBD1. Germline assignment: CDR1 SGHDN and CDR2 FVKESK. V lost 5 bases, J lost 4 bases, and 6 bases stayed unmatched. The CDR3 consists of 15 residues. The CDR3 region has the DNA TGTGCCAGCAGCACCTCCGGGACAGGGGGAGAGACCCAGTACTTC. This sequence encodes CASSTSGTGGETQYF.

In nucleotides, the CDR3 is TGTGCCAGCAGCCAGGACAGGGAGAATCAGCCCCAGCATTTT. As protein: CASSQDRENQPQHF. The chain is built from TRBV6-6 and TRBJ1-5; 8 positions agree with TRBD1. CDR1 and CDR2 (germline): MNHNY, SVGAGI (reference sequence). The CDR3 is 14 amino acids. V shed 6 bases, J shed 4 bases, and the junction held 5 bases outside the gene matches.

The rearrangement joins TRBV29-1 to TRBJ2-3, with 7 bases lining up with TRBD1. CDR1 and CDR2 (germline): SQVTM, ANQGSEA. J lost 5 bases, V lost 6 bases, and 5 bases had no gene match. The CDR3 extends over 12 amino acids. CDR3 coding DNA: TGCAGCGTCAATCGGGACAGAGATACGCAGTATTTT. This translates into CSVNRDRDTQYF.

The rearrangement links TRBV19 to TRBJ2-5; 15 positions agree with TRBD2. Germline V gene data show CDR1 as LNHDA and CDR2 as SQIVND (reference sequence). CDR3 length: 16 amino acids. V was pared by 5 bases and J by 5 bases, with 6 bases of the junction left unmatched. The CDR3 nucleotides are TGTGCCAGTAGTGTCCCCGGGACTAGCGGGGGGGAGACCCAGTACTTC. Translated, it gives CASSVPGTSGGETQYF.

The chain is built from TRBV30 and TRBJ1-5; D call uncertain. The CDR3 contains 15 residues. From germline, CDR1 is GTSNPN and CDR2 SVGIG (reference sequence). Trimming cost V 4 bases and J 0 bases, with 13 bases left between them. CDR3 loop: CAWNAGDYSNQPQHF. The CDR3 DNA reads as TGTGCCTGGAACGCAGGTGACTATAGCAATCAGCCCCAGCATTTT. The entire variable domain, with the rest obtained from reference TRBV30 and TRBJ1-5, is as follows: SQTIHQWPATLVQPVGSPLSLECTVEGTSNPNLYWYRQAAGRGLQLLFYSVGIGQISSEVPQNLSASRPQDRQFILSSKKLLLSDSGFYLCAWNAGDYSNQPQHFGDGTRLSIL.

This clone was found a few times. The rearrangement uses TRBV19 and TRBJ1-6; D possibly corresponds to TRBD1 (5 bases). CDR1 and CDR2 from the germline V gene are LNHDA and SQIVND (reference sequence). The CDR3 is made up of 13 amino acids. V was pared by 6 bases and J by 14 bases, with 17 bases between. CDR3 sequence (DNA): TGTGCCAGTAGAACAGCGTCGGGGACGTCCCTCCACTTT. Translation gives CASRTASGTSLHF.

This clone has just a few counts. The rearrangement uses TRBV29-1 and TRBJ2-5; a possible D gene is TRBD2 (6 bases). Germline-derived CDR1 and CDR2 are SQVTM and ANQGSEA. This CDR3 contains 14 residues. V lost 3 bases to trimming and J lost 2 bases, with 13 bases between them. For the CDR3, the DNA is TGCAGCGTTGACCCGGGGGAGAGACAAGAGACCCAGTACTTC. Its translation: CSVDPGERQETQYF.

This sequence joins TRBV28 and TRBJ2-7; no clear D gene. The CDR3 loop spans 13 amino acids. The germline V gene encodes CDR1 MDHEN and CDR2 SYDVKM. Deletions cut 9 bases from V and 3 bases from J, with 15 bases between. The CDR3, as DNA: TGTGCCAGTTTGGGCCTAGTCCTCTACGAGCAGTACTTC. It encodes CASLGLVLYEQYF.

In this sample, this clone turned up once. V and J are TRBV29-1 and TRBJ2-3, with D maybe TRBD2 (5 bases). The CDR3 is 11 amino acids. Germline V gene data show CDR1 as SQVTM and CDR2 as ANQGSEA. V was trimmed by 0 bases and J by 9 bases, leaving 7 bases between them. CDR3 in DNA: TGCAGCGTTGAAGATCCGGGGACGCAGTATTTT. It yields the protein CSVEDPGTQYF.

The V call is TRBV4-2, the J call TRBJ2-5; maybe TRBD2 (5 bases). CDR1 and CDR2 (germline): LGHNA, YNFKEQ. The CDR3 runs to 15 residues. Trimming left V 1 base short and J 4 bases short, with 13 bases between. CDR3 sequence reads: CASSQVGERVETQYF. In DNA form, the CDR3 reads TGTGCCAGCAGCCAAGTCGGGGAGAGGGTAGAGACCCAGTACTTC.

J is TRBJ1-2 and V is TRBV29-1; D not certain. Trimming took 4 bases from V and 4 from J, leaving 10 bases between them. The CDR3 length is 12 residues. CDR1 and CDR2 (germline): SQVTM, ANQGSEA. In nucleotides, the CDR3 is TGCAGCGTTGCAGACATCGCCTATGGCTACACCTTC. Its translation is CSVADIAYGYTF.

The chain links TRBV4-1 to TRBJ1-1, with a possible D match to TRBD1 (6 bases). V lost 5 bases, J lost 3 bases, and 13 bases lay in between. The CDR3 totals 14 residues. Looked up from germline, CDR1 is MGHRA and CDR2 is YSYEKL. CDR3 protein: CASSKRQADTEAFF. CDR3 nucleotides: TGCGCCAGCAGCAAGAGACAGGCCGACACTGAAGCTTTCTTT.

The chain uses TRBV30 and TRBJ1-5, with D maybe TRBD1 (5 bases). The germline CDR1 and CDR2 sequences are GTSNPN and SVGIG (reference sequence). Trimming shortened V by 0 bases and J by 7 bases, and 10 bases separated the two germline ends. This CDR3 has 13 residues. The CDR3 is CAWSVGAPQPQHF. CDR3 sequence (DNA): TGTGCCTGGAGTGTAGGGGCTCCCCAGCCCCAGCATTTT. Full variable domain (outside the CDR3, taken from reference TRBV30 and TRBJ1-5): SQTIHQWPATLVQPVGSPLSLECTVEGTSNPNLYWYRQAAGRGLQLLFYSVGIGQISSEVPQNLSASRPQDRQFILSSKKLLLSDSGFYLCAWSVGAPQPQHFGDGTRLSIL.

The chain is built from TRBV30 and TRBJ1-1; D gene unclear. This CDR3 is built from 13 residues. CDR1 and CDR2 (germline): GTSNPN, SVGIG (reference sequence). Trimming left V 0 bases short and J 11 bases short, with 16 bases between. The CDR3 nucleotides read TGTGCCTGGAGTGTAGCCCTTGCTCTAGAGGCTTTCTTT. Translation: CAWSVALALEAFF.

The CDR3 is CSVTGSGYEQYF. DNA of the CDR3: TGCAGCGTGACAGGGAGTGGGTACGAGCAGTACTTC. The V call is TRBV29-1, the J call TRBJ2-7, with 7 bases matching TRBD1. J gave up 4 bases and V 6 bases, and 6 bases lay outside the gene matches. Germline V gene lookup returns CDR1 SQVTM and CDR2 ANQGSEA. CDR3 length: 12 amino acids.